This is a list of T cell receptor beta chains from one sample in a study of shared clonotypes between healthy human individuals. Assay used: immunoSEQ multiplex PCR; TCRdb lists only in-frame clones, some missing. The table lists 2.3 million or so clones, 85% to 95% of them singletons. Sequencing was carried out using naive CD4+ T cells from PBMCs. The receptor set was obtained from a man aged 18 to 29 in good health. Some clones in this sample may be carry-over from other donors' samples. The CDR3 runs from the conserved cysteine through the conserved F or W. A D gene is named only where the DNA matches it firmly. Not every row has a clone size; where given, it reads once, few, many or a size class.

d_gene: TRBD1; j_gene: TRBJ1-5; abundance: once; v_gene: TRBV2; CDR3nt: TGTGCCAGCAGTGAAGTCAGGGGGCGCGGGCCCCAGCATTTT; CDR3aa: CASSEVRGRGPQHF
d_gene: -; j_gene: TRBJ2-2; abundance: once; v_gene: TRBV5-1; CDR3nt: TGCGCCAGCAGCTCCCGCGGGGGCCTAGCGAACACCGGGGAGCTGTTTTTT; CDR3aa: CASSSRGGLANTGELFF
d_gene: TRBD1; j_gene: TRBJ2-2; abundance: -; v_gene: TRBV27; CDR3nt: TGTGCCAGCAGTCCGCTGGGACAGCCGGGGACCGGGGAGCTGTTTTTT; CDR3aa: CASSPLGQPGTGELFF
d_gene: TRBD2; j_gene: TRBJ2-1; abundance: -; v_gene: TRBV11-2; CDR3nt: TGTGCCAGCGGACTAGCGGGAAATGAGCAGTTCTTC; CDR3aa: CASGLAGNEQFF
d_gene: -; j_gene: TRBJ2-5; abundance: once; v_gene: TRBV27; CDR3nt: TGTGCCAGCAGTTCCTACCAGACCCAGTACTTC; CDR3aa: CASSSYQTQYF
d_gene: -; j_gene: TRBJ2-3; abundance: -; v_gene: TRBV7-3; CDR3nt: TGTGCCAGCAGCTTGCAGACTAGCACAGATACGCAGTATTTT; CDR3aa: CASSLQTSTDTQYF
d_gene: -; j_gene: TRBJ1-1; abundance: -; v_gene: TRBV28; CDR3nt: TGTGCCAGCAGTTTGGTCGCCTTGGCTACTGAAGCTTTCTTT; CDR3aa: CASSLVALATEAFF
d_gene: TRBD2; j_gene: TRBJ2-7; abundance: -; v_gene: TRBV27; CDR3nt: TGTGCCAGCGGGTCTAGCGGGAACTACGAGCAGTACTTC; CDR3aa: CASGSSGNYEQYF
d_gene: TRBD1; j_gene: TRBJ1-2; abundance: -; v_gene: TRBV9; CDR3nt: TGTGCCAGCAGCCGGGACAGCAACTATGGCTACACCTTC; CDR3aa: CASSRDSNYGYTF
d_gene: TRBD1; j_gene: TRBJ1-2; abundance: -; v_gene: TRBV28; CDR3nt: TGTGCCAGCAGTTGGCAGGGACAGGGAGACTATGGCTACACCTTC; CDR3aa: CASSWQGQGDYGYTF
d_gene: TRBD2; j_gene: TRBJ2-7; abundance: -; v_gene: TRBV7-2; CDR3nt: TGTGCCAGCAGCACTAGCGGGAAAAGCTCCTACGAGCAGTACTTC; CDR3aa: CASSTSGKSSYEQYF
d_gene: TRBD2; j_gene: TRBJ2-3; abundance: -; v_gene: TRBV5-1; CDR3nt: TGCGCCAGCAGTTGGACTAGCGGCACAGATACGCAGTATTTT; CDR3aa: CASSWTSGTDTQYF
d_gene: -; j_gene: TRBJ1-4; abundance: -; v_gene: TRBV18; CDR3nt: TGTGCCAGCCGGAGGGACGTCAATGAAAAACTGTTTTTT; CDR3aa: CASRRDVNEKLFF
d_gene: -; j_gene: TRBJ1-4; abundance: -; v_gene: TRBV7-2; CDR3nt: TGTGCCAGCAGCTTACAGGCAACTAATGAAAAACTGTTTTTT; CDR3aa: CASSLQATNEKLFF
d_gene: -; j_gene: TRBJ2-7; abundance: -; v_gene: TRBV7-9; CDR3nt: TGTGCCAGCAGCTTAGTGGGGGACTACGAGCAGTACTTC; CDR3aa: CASSLVGDYEQYF
d_gene: -; j_gene: TRBJ1-4; abundance: once; v_gene: TRBV18; CDR3nt: TGTGCCAGCTCTCCAGACCTTAATGAAAAACTGTTTTTT; CDR3aa: CASSPDLNEKLFF
d_gene: TRBD2; j_gene: TRBJ2-3; abundance: -; v_gene: TRBV5-1; CDR3nt: TGCGCCAGCAGCCTCCGAGGGACTAGCGGGTTGCCTAGCACAGATACGCAGTATTTT; CDR3aa: CASSLRGTSGLPSTDTQYF
d_gene: TRBD1; j_gene: TRBJ1-2; abundance: -; v_gene: TRBV19; CDR3nt: TGTGCCAGTAGTACTACAGGGGGTCAAAACTATGGCTACACCTTC; CDR3aa: CASSTTGGQNYGYTF
d_gene: -; j_gene: TRBJ2-5; abundance: -; v_gene: TRBV18; CDR3nt: TGTGCCAGCTCACCCTACGAGGGATGGTTAGGGAGCCAAGAGACCCAGTACTTC; CDR3aa: CASSPYEGWLGSQETQYF
d_gene: -; j_gene: TRBJ2-7; abundance: -; v_gene: TRBV6-5; CDR3nt: TGTGCCAGCAGTTACGGTGCAGGGACATACGAGCAGTACTTC; CDR3aa: CASSYGAGTYEQYF
d_gene: -; j_gene: TRBJ1-5; abundance: -; v_gene: TRBV7-9; CDR3nt: TGTGCCAGCAGCCCCGGACAGTCTGAAAGTCAGCCCCAGCATTTT; CDR3aa: CASSPGQSESQPQHF
d_gene: -; j_gene: TRBJ2-5; abundance: -; v_gene: TRBV10-3; CDR3nt: TGTGCCATCAGTTCAGCGGGTACCCAAGAGACCCAGTACTTC; CDR3aa: CAISSAGTQETQYF
d_gene: -; j_gene: TRBJ1-2; abundance: once; v_gene: TRBV21-1; CDR3nt: TGTGCCACAAGAGAGGGTAAGATGGACTATGGCTACACCTTC; CDR3aa: CATREGKMDYGYTF
d_gene: -; j_gene: TRBJ2-7; abundance: -; v_gene: TRBV2; CDR3nt: TGTGCCAGCAGGCGACTAGCCTACGAGCAGTACTTC; CDR3aa: CASRRLAYEQYF
d_gene: -; j_gene: TRBJ1-1; abundance: -; v_gene: TRBV4-3; CDR3nt: TGCGCCAGCAGCCAAGCGACGGGGGGGTGGGCTGAAGCTTTCTTT; CDR3aa: CASSQATGGWAEAFF
d_gene: -; j_gene: TRBJ1-1; abundance: -; v_gene: TRBV7-2; CDR3nt: TGTGCCAGCAGCTTTTCGATTCGGGGGCGCGGAGCTTTCTTT; CDR3aa: CASSFSIRGRGAFF
d_gene: -; j_gene: TRBJ1-3; abundance: -; v_gene: TRBV5-1; CDR3nt: TGCGCCAGCAGCCCCGGGCTCTATGGAAACACCATATATTTT; CDR3aa: CASSPGLYGNTIYF
d_gene: TRBD1; j_gene: TRBJ1-5; abundance: -; v_gene: TRBV28; CDR3nt: TGTGCCAGCAGCGCTAGGGACAGGGGCCGCAATCAGCCCCAGCATTTT; CDR3aa: CASSARDRGRNQPQHF
d_gene: TRBD2; j_gene: TRBJ2-7; abundance: -; v_gene: TRBV27; CDR3nt: TGTGCCAGCAGTTTAAGGAATAGCGGGAGCTACGAGCAGTACTTC; CDR3aa: CASSLRNSGSYEQYF
d_gene: TRBD2; j_gene: TRBJ2-1; abundance: -; v_gene: TRBV11-2; CDR3nt: TGTGCCAGCAGCCCCAGGACTAGCGGGCCTGCCTACAATGAGCAGTTCTTC; CDR3aa: CASSPRTSGPAYNEQFF
d_gene: TRBD2; j_gene: TRBJ2-7; abundance: few; v_gene: TRBV9; CDR3nt: TGTGCCAGCAGCCCGGGACTAGCGGGAGGTTCGTACTTC; CDR3aa: CASSPGLAGGSYF
d_gene: TRBD2; j_gene: TRBJ2-3; abundance: once; v_gene: TRBV30; CDR3nt: TGTGCCTGGGAATCGGGACTAGCGGGAGGGGATACGCAGTATTTT; CDR3aa: CAWESGLAGGDTQYF
d_gene: -; j_gene: TRBJ2-2; abundance: -; v_gene: TRBV5-6; CDR3nt: TGTGCCAGCACCTCGACTAGTCGGGCCGGGGAGCTGTTTTTT; CDR3aa: CASTSTSRAGELFF
d_gene: -; j_gene: TRBJ2-7; abundance: -; v_gene: TRBV28; CDR3nt: TGTGCCAGCCTTGGACAGCTCAAGGGCCAATTGACCTACGAGCAGTACTTC; CDR3aa: CASLGQLKGQLTYEQYF
d_gene: TRBD1; j_gene: TRBJ1-4; abundance: -; v_gene: TRBV5-8; CDR3nt: TGTGCCAGCAGCATAGGGACAGGGGTAACTCCGCTGTTTTTT; CDR3aa: CASSIGTGVTPLFF
d_gene: TRBD1; j_gene: TRBJ1-2; abundance: once; v_gene: TRBV5-1; CDR3nt: TGCGCCAGCAGCCATGGACAGGGGGGCTACACCTTC; CDR3aa: CASSHGQGGYTF
d_gene: -; j_gene: TRBJ2-5; abundance: -; v_gene: TRBV18; CDR3nt: TGTGCCAGCTCACCACTTCAGACAGAAGAGACCCAGTACTTC; CDR3aa: CASSPLQTEETQYF